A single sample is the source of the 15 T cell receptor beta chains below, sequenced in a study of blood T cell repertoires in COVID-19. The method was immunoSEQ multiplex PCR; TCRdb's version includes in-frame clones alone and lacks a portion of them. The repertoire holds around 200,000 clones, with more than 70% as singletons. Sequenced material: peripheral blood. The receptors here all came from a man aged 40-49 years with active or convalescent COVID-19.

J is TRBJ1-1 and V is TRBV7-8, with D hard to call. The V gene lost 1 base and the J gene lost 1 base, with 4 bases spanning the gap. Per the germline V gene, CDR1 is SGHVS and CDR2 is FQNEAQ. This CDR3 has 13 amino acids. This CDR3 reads CASSLGQNTEAFF. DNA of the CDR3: TGTGCCAGCAGCTTAGGTCAGAACACTGAAGCTTTCTTT.

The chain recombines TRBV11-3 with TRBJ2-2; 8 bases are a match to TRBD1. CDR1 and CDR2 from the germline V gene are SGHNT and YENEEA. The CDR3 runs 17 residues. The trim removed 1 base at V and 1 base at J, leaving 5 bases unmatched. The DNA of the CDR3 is TGTGCCAGCAGCTTAGGAACCGGGACAGGGAACACCGGGGAGCTGTTTTTT. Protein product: CASSLGTGTGNTGELFF.

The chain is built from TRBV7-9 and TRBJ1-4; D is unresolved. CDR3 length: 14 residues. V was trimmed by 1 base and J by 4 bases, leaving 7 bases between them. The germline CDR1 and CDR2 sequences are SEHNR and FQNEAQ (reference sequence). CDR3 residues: CASSLGDFNEKLFF. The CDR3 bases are TGTGCCAGCAGCTTAGGAGATTTTAATGAAAAACTGTTTTTT.

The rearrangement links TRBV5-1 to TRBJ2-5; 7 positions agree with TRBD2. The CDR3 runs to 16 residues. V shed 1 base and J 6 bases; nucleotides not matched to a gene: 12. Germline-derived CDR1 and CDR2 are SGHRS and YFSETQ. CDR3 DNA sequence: TGCGCCAGCAGCTTGCGGTCTAGCGGAGGGGTAAAGACCCAGTACTTC. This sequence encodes CASSLRSSGGVKTQYF.

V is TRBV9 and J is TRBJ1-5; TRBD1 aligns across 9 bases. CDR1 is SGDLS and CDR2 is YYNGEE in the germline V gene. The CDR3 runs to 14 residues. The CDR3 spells CARDREHSNQPQHF. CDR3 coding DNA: TGTGCTCGGGACAGGGAACATAGCAATCAGCCCCAGCATTTT. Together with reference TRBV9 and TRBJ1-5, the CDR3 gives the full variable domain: DSGVTQTPKHLITATGQRVTLRCSPRSGDLSVYWYQQSLDQGLQFLIQYYNGEERAKGNILERFSAQQFPDLHSELNLSSLELGDSALYFCARDREHSNQPQHFGDGTRLSIL.

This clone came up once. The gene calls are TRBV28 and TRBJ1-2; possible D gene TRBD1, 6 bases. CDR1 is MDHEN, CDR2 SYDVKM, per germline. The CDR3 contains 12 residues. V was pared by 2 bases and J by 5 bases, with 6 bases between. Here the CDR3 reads CASSLRGYGYTF. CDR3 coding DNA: TGTGCCAGCAGTTTAAGGGGGTATGGCTACACCTTC.

The CDR3 DNA sequence: TGCGCCAGCAGCTTGGACGGAGCGAACACCGGGGAGCTGTTTTTT. Amino acids: CASSLDGANTGELFF. V is TRBV5-1 and J is TRBJ2-2; D remains unclear. The CDR3 contains 15 residues. CDR1 SGHRS and CDR2 YFSETQ come from the germline V gene. V was shortened by 0 bases and J by 0 bases, with 6 bases between the two germline ends.

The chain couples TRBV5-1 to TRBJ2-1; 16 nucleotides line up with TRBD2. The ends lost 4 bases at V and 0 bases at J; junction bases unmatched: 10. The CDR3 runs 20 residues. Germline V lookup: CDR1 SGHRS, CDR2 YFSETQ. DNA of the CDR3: TGCGCCAGCAGCCAACTGGCCGGGACTAGCGGGGGGGCCTCCTACAATGAGCAGTTCTTC. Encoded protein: CASSQLAGTSGGASYNEQFF.

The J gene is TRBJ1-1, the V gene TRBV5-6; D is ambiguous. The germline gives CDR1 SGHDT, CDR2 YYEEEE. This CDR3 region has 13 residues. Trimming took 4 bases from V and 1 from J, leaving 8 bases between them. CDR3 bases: TGTGCCAGCAGCCTGAGTGCGAACACTGAAGCTTTCTTT. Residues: CASSLSANTEAFF.

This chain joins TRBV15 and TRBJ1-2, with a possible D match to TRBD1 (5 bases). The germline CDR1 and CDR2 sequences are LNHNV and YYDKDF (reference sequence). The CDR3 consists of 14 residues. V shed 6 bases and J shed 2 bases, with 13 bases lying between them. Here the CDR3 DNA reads TGTGCCACCAGTTCATTGACAGCCAACTATGGCTACACCTTC. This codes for CATSSLTANYGYTF. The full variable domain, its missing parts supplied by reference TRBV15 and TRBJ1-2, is DAMVIQNPRYQVTQFGKPVTLSCSQTLNHNVMYWYQQKSSQAPKLLFHYYDKDFNNEADTPDNFQSRRPNTSFCFLDIRSPGLGDTAMYLCATSSLTANYGYTFGSGTRLTVV.

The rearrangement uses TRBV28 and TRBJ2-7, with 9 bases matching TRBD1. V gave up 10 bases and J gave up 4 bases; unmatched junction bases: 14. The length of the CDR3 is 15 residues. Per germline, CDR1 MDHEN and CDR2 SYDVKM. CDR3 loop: CATSQRGQGSYEQYF. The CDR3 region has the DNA TGTGCCACCTCTCAGAGGGGACAGGGCTCTTACGAGCAGTACTTC.

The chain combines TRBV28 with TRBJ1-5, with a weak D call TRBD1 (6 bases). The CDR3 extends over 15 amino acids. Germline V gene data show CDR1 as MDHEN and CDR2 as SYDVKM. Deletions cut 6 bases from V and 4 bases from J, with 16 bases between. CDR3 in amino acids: CASSKGGAANQPQHF. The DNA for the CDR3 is TGTGCCAGCAGCAAAGGGGGGGCAGCAAATCAGCCCCAGCATTTT. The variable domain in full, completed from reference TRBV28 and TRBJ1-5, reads DVKVTQSSRYLVKRTGEKVFLECVQDMDHENMFWYRQDPGLGLRLIYFSYDVKMKEKGDIPEGYSVSREKKERFSLILESASTNQTSMYLCASSKGGAANQPQHFGDGTRLSIL.

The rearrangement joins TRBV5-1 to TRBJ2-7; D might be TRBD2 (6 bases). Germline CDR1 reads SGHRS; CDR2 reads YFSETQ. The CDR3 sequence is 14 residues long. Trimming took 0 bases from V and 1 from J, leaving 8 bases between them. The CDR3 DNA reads TGCGCCAGCAGCTTGGATCGGGGGTCCTACGAGCAGTACTTC. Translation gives CASSLDRGSYEQYF.

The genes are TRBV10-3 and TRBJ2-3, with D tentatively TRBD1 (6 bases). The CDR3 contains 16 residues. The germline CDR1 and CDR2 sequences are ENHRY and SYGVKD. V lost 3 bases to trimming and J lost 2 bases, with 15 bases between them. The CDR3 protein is CAISDSRGRTTDTQYF. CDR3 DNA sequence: TGTGCCATCAGTGATTCGAGGGGGAGAACCACAGATACGCAGTATTTT.

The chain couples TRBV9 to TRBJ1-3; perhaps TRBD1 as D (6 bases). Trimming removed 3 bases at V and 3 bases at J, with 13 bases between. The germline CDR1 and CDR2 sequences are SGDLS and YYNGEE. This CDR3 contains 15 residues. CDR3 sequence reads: CASSGFRGNGNTIYF. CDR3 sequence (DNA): TGTGCCAGCAGCGGATTCAGGGGAAATGGAAACACCATATATTTT.